This T cell receptor (beta chain) was retrieved from a study of blood T cell repertoires in COVID-19. Study details: Samples taken during acute and convalescent COVID-19 were collected in the United States, Italy and Spain. The analysed material was cDNA or gDNA that came from T cells, B-cell-depleted T cells, or PBMCs.

How the authors handled the data: Nucleated cell number was recorded as an estimate derived from reference gene primer amplification. Libraries were prepared by immunoSEQ multiplex PCR; TCRdb keeps only in-frame clonotypes and omits some of them. V and J calls and clone size are as listed in that table; D and trimming were resolved from the DNA. There are about 330,000 clones in the sample; more than 90% occur only once, and about a fifth lies in the top ten. V lost 2 bases and J lost 4, with 14 bases in between. The CDR3 consists of 15 residues. Germline CDR1 and CDR2: SGHTA and FQGNSA. The receptor comes from a woman aged 25-40 years who had recovered from COVID-19. The chain carries TRBV7-2 and TRBJ1-1; no firm D call. The source material was PBMCs or T cells enriched from blood (not recorded which). This CDR3 reads CASSLLPGWGTEAFF. The CDR3 DNA reads TGTGCCAGCAGCTTACTGCCGGGATGGGGCACTGAAGCTTTCTTT.